One and the same sample provided the 24 T cell receptor beta chains below, sequenced in a study of Graves' ophthalmopathy and Graves' hyperthyroidism. Amplification of TCR beta CDR3 regions used RNA transcripts. RT-PCR in the first round used HTBI primers; a second-round multiplex PCR followed. TCRdb reanalysed the multiplex PCR reads using MiXCR and keeps one entry per CDR3 protein. The sample includes roughly 700,000 distinct CDR3 sequences, roughly 40% of them seen just once. The specimen was peripheral blood. The receptors here all came from an adult man with Graves' ophthalmopathy.

This clonotype has more than one count but fewer than ten. The chain employs TRBV4-3 and TRBJ2-2, with 9 nucleotides matching TRBD1. With V trimmed by 8 bases and J by 3 bases, 4 bases remained unmatched. This CDR3 region has 14 residues. From germline, CDR1 is LGHNA and CDR2 YSLEER. The CDR3 nucleotides are TGCGCCAGCCGAACAGGGGGCGACACCGGGGAGCTGTTTTTT. This sequence encodes CASRTGGDTGELFF.

This clonotype was counted ten times or more. The chain couples TRBV19 to TRBJ1-1; D ambiguous. Trimming shortened V by 5 bases and J by 0 bases, and 16 bases separated the two germline ends. The CDR3 consists of 16 residues. Germline V CDR1 and CDR2: LNHDA, SQIVND (reference sequence). DNA for the CDR3: TGTGCCAGTAGTCGACCCGTTTCGTGGGTGAACACTGAAGCTTTCTTT. This translates into CASSRPVSWVNTEAFF.

Concerning this clonotype itself: Its ends do not fully match the called genes, so a read error is possible. V gene TRBV15 combines with J gene TRBJ2-5; no clear D. The length of the CDR3 is 15 residues. Germline V gene sequence: CDR1 LNHNV, CDR2 YYDKDF (reference sequence). The CDR3 nucleotides read TGTGCCACCAGCAGTGAAGCAAGGGTCAGAGAGACCCTGTACTTC. It codes for CATSSEARVRETLYF.

This clonotype was detected many times. This chain links TRBV29-1 with TRBJ2-5, with D perhaps TRBD2 (5 bases). Germline CDR1 and CDR2: SQVTM and ANQGSEA. Trimming shortened V by 4 bases and J by 5 bases, and 11 bases separated the two germline ends. The CDR3 is made up of 12 amino acids. The CDR3 spells CSVVRVSETQYF. The CDR3 DNA follows: TGCAGCGTTGTGAGGGTTTCGGAGACCCAGTACTTC.

The genes are TRBV20-1 and TRBJ2-2; D call uncertain. The length of the CDR3 is 11 residues. Germline assignment: CDR1 DFQATT and CDR2 SNEGSKA (reference sequence). V lost 5 bases and J lost 5, with 6 bases in between. The CDR3 here is CSAARTGELFF. CDR3 DNA: TGCAGTGCTGCTAGAACCGGGGAGCTGTTTTTT.

This clonotype was detected many times. The gene calls are TRBV7-2 and TRBJ2-5; the D gene is possibly TRBD2 (6 bases). The CDR3 has 14 amino acids. CDR1 is SGHTA and CDR2 is FQGNSA in the germline V gene. V dropped 0 bases and J dropped 4 bases, with 9 bases sitting between them. The chain's CDR3 is CASSLARGGETQYF. In DNA, the CDR3 is TGTGCCAGCAGCTTAGCTCGGGGAGGAGAGACCCAGTACTTC.

This chain joins TRBV25-1 and TRBJ1-4; D is uncertain. Trimming took 4 bases from V and 12 from J, leaving 15 bases between them. Germline V gives CDR1 MGHDK, CDR2 SYGVNS. CDR3 length: 13 residues. The CDR3 bases are TGTGCCAGCAGTGCTGCCCTGTCGGAGCAACTGTTTTTT. Amino acids: CASSAALSEQLFF.

The chain employs TRBV7-2 and TRBJ2-5, with 7 nucleotides matching TRBD1. Trimming removed 6 bases from V and 5 bases from J; junction bases left unmatched: 9. The CDR3 runs to 14 residues. In germline, CDR1 is SGHTA, CDR2 FQGNSA. CDR3 residues: CASRLDRVEETQYF. The CDR3 region has the DNA TGTGCCAGCAGACTAGACAGGGTAGAGGAGACCCAGTACTTC.

The V and J genes are TRBV29-1 and TRBJ1-4; D uncertain. CDR1 and CDR2 from the germline V gene are SQVTM and ANQGSEA. The CDR3 has 12 amino acids. Deletions cut 4 bases from V and 5 bases from J, with 8 bases between. The CDR3 sequence: CSVVDGNEKLFF. Written as DNA, the CDR3 is TGCAGCGTTGTCGACGGGAATGAAAAACTGTTTTTT.

The chain carries TRBV2 and TRBJ2-3; a possible D gene is TRBD1 (6 bases). The V end lost 4 bases, the J end lost 2 bases, and 10 bases lay between the germline ends. The germline V gene encodes CDR1 SNHLY and CDR2 FYNNEI. This CDR3 has 14 residues. CDR3 nucleotide sequence: TGTGCCAGCAGTGGGACAGAACTCACAGATACGCAGTATTTT. Translation: CASSGTELTDTQYF.

This clonotype was counted ten times or more. The J gene is TRBJ2-7, the V gene TRBV2; D ambiguous. The CDR3 covers 14 residues. Per the germline V gene, CDR1 is SNHLY and CDR2 is FYNNEI. Deletions cut 7 bases from V and 5 bases from J, with 18 bases between. The CDR3 region is CASTFWGSNHEQYF. For the CDR3, the DNA is TGTGCCAGCACTTTCTGGGGTAGCAACCACGAGCAGTACTTC.

V gene TRBV9 combines with J gene TRBJ2-5; tentatively, D is TRBD2 (6 bases). Trimming stripped 4 bases from V and 5 bases from J, with 21 bases between. Germline lookup yields CDR1 SGDLS and CDR2 YYNGEE. This CDR3 comprises 16 residues. The CDR3 DNA follows: TGTGCCAGCAGCCAATGGGAGGCCCCCCTGCGGGAGACCCAGTACTTC. Protein sequence: CASSQWEAPLRETQYF. Drawing the rest from reference TRBV9 and TRBJ2-5, the complete variable domain is DSGVTQTPKHLITATGQRVTLRCSPRSGDLSVYWYQQSLDQGLQFLIQYYNGEERAKGNILERFSAQQFPDLHSELNLSSLELGDSALYFCASSQWEAPLRETQYFGPGTRLLVL.

This sequence joins TRBV6-5 and TRBJ2-7; possibly TRBD2 for D (6 bases). Germline V gene lookup returns CDR1 MNHEY and CDR2 SVGAGI. V dropped 1 base and J dropped 1 base, with 11 bases sitting between them. The CDR3 covers 15 residues. The CDR3 DNA reads TGTGCCAGCAGTTACTTGCGGAGGGGTTCCTACGAGCAGTACTTC. Translating gives CASSYLRRGSYEQYF.

The V gene is TRBV20-1, the J gene TRBJ2-7; possible D gene TRBD2, 6 bases. Deletions cut 4 bases from V and 0 bases from J, with 10 bases between. The germline V gene has CDR1 DFQATT and CDR2 SNEGSKA (reference sequence). The CDR3 sequence is 13 residues long. The CDR3 bases are TGCAGTGCTATGGGCGGGGCCTCCTACGAGCAGTACTTC. Encoded protein: CSAMGGASYEQYF.

V and J are TRBV4-2 and TRBJ1-1; D is ambiguous. V lost 7 bases and J lost 1, with 16 bases in between. The CDR3 has 15 residues. CDR1 is LGHNA and CDR2 is YNFKEQ in the germline V gene. The CDR3: CASTPLARENTEAFF. The CDR3 bases are TGTGCCAGCACCCCTTTAGCCCGGGAGAACACTGAAGCTTTCTTT.

The CDR3 sequence is CASSARDSMNTEAFF. In DNA, the CDR3 is TGTGCCAGCAGTGCCCGGGACAGCATGAACACTGAAGCTTTCTTT. The genes are TRBV25-1 and TRBJ1-1; the match to TRBD1 covers 7 bases. V lost 4 bases, J lost 0 bases, and 5 bases stayed unmatched. Germline assignment: CDR1 MGHDK and CDR2 SYGVNS. This CDR3 has 15 residues.

The CDR3 here is CASSSGQGAPGNTIYF. CDR3 coding DNA: TGTGCCAGCAGCTCCGGACAGGGGGCGCCGGGAAACACCATATATTTT. V usage is TRBV25-1 and J usage is TRBJ1-3; 11 bases fit TRBD1. This CDR3 is 16 amino acids long. CDR1 MGHDK and CDR2 SYGVNS come from the germline V gene. V was pared by 6 bases and J by 4 bases, with 8 bases of the junction left unmatched.

This clonotype was detected many times. The chain carries TRBV29-1 and TRBJ1-1, with D possibly matching TRBD1 (6 bases). V lost 8 bases and J 5 bases, leaving 21 bases between the germline ends. The CDR3 spans 14 residues. CDR1 SQVTM and CDR2 ANQGSEA come from the germline V gene. Here the CDR3 reads CSHLPQGIRTEAFF. The CDR3 DNA reads TGCAGCCATCTACCCCAGGGGATTAGGACTGAAGCTTTCTTT.

In its sample, this clonotype was seen a few times. The CDR3 loop reads CSARDTGYGYTF. The CDR3 bases are TGCAGTGCTAGAGATACGGGGTATGGCTACACCTTC. The chain joins TRBV20-1 to TRBJ1-2; unclear D gene. V gave up 0 bases and J gave up 5 bases, with 7 bases separating them. Germline lookup yields CDR1 DFQATT and CDR2 SNEGSKA (reference sequence). CDR3 length: 12 residues.

The rearrangement uses TRBV24-1 and TRBJ1-1, with D possibly matching TRBD1 (6 bases). V shed 11 bases and J shed 2 bases, with 26 bases lying between them. Germline V CDR1 and CDR2: KGHDR, SFDVKD. CDR3 length equals 17 residues. CDR3 nucleotides: TGTGCCAGCAACAGGGACCAACAACGGGGCGATAACACTGAAGCTTTCTTT. This encodes CASNRDQQRGDNTEAFF.

The rearrangement links TRBV7-9 to TRBJ2-5, with unresolved D. The assigned J gene may be wrong: the sequence end matches TRBJ2-1 better. CDR1 and CDR2 from the germline V gene are SEHNR and FQNEAQ (reference sequence). There are 13 residues in the CDR3. The CDR3 sequence is CASSLIRSETQFF. For the CDR3, the DNA is TGTGCCAGCAGCTTGATTAGATCAGAGACCCAGTTCTTC.

This clonotype came up many times. V gene TRBV29-1 combines with J gene TRBJ2-5; D perhaps matches TRBD1 (6 bases). This CDR3 spans 15 amino acids. The V end lost 7 bases, the J end lost 1 base, and 19 bases lay between the germline ends. The V gene's germline CDR1 is SQVTM and CDR2 ANQGSEA. CDR3 amino acids: CSAPTSRGPQETQYF. The CDR3 DNA sequence: TGCAGCGCCCCAACGAGCAGGGGCCCCCAAGAGACCCAGTACTTC.

The chain joins TRBV11-2 to TRBJ2-2; no reliable D call. The CDR3 totals 16 residues. From germline, CDR1 is SGHAT and CDR2 FQNNGV. V gave up 1 base and J gave up 0 bases, with 9 bases separating them. This CDR3 reads CASSLGLRTNTGELFF. The CDR3 region has the DNA TGTGCCAGCAGCTTAGGTCTCCGAACGAACACCGGGGAGCTGTTTTTT.

This clonotype was picked up a small number of times. This sequence joins TRBV19 and TRBJ2-7; 7 nucleotides line up with TRBD1. In germline, CDR1 is LNHDA, CDR2 SQIVND (reference sequence). There are 15 residues in the CDR3. Unmatched junction bases numbered 7, after V lost 2 bases and J lost 3 bases. CDR3 DNA sequence: TGTGCCAGTAGTATATTTCCAGGGGGAAACTACGAGCAGTACTTC. This encodes CASSIFPGGNYEQYF.